This TCR beta chain was retrieved from a study of blood T cell repertoires in COVID-19. The wider study: Acute-phase and convalescent COVID-19 samples originated in the United States, Italy and Spain. Sources were T cells, B-cell-depleted T cells, or PBMCs; the material itself was cDNA or gDNA.

Per the authors' pipeline: Reference gene primer amplification in the assay estimated nucleated cell counts. Using immunoSEQ multiplex PCR, the repertoire was profiled, and TCRdb retains in-frame clones only, with some absent. V and J calls and clone size are as listed in that table; D and trimming were resolved from the DNA. The sample has over 350,000 clones, 80% to 90% seen once. This clone was recorded only once. V lost 4 bases and J 2 bases, leaving 19 bases between the germline ends. The germline gives CDR1 SGHRS, CDR2 YFSETQ. The CDR3 has 16 residues. The gene calls are TRBV5-1 and TRBJ2-7; D is unclear. Sequenced sample: peripheral blood. This receptor was obtained from a woman under 40 with acute or convalescent COVID-19. The CDR3 spells CASSLPEKTEPYEQYF. DNA for the CDR3: TGCGCCAGCAGCCTCCCCGAAAAGACGGAGCCCTACGAGCAGTACTTC. The whole variable domain, remainder taken from reference TRBV5-1 and TRBJ2-7, is KAGVTQTPRYLIKTRGQQVTLSCSPISGHRSVSWYQQTPGQGLQFLFEYFSETQRNKGNFPGRFSGRQFSNSRSEMNVSTLELGDSALYLCASSLPEKTEPYEQYFGPGTRLTVT.